The 2 T cell receptor beta chains in this list originate from one sample, sequenced in a study of molecular identifiers for immune sequencing clone quantification. TCRdb re-called the PCR reads with MiXCR, one entry per CDR3 protein. The sample records over 550,000 distinct CDR3 sequences, around 25% being singletons. The sample was naive CD8+ T cells from blood, with Jurkat cell RNA spiked in. Stated subset: FACS-sorted CD8+CD4-CCR7+CD45RA+ naive T cells. The receptors were gathered from a human donor in good health. Some libraries in this study had Jurkat cell RNA spiked in.

Details on this clonotype: Mismatch with germline at one junction end may stem from a read error. The chain couples TRBV7-8 to TRBJ1-5; D not resolved. The length of the CDR3 is 15 residues. Germline-derived CDR1 and CDR2 are SGHVS and FQNEAQ. CDR3 residues: CASSLVGSSNQHQHF. The CDR3, as DNA: TGTGCCAGCAGCTTAGTGGGCAGCAGCAATCAGCACCAGCATTTT.

In this sample, this clonotype turned up many times. The CDR3 nucleotides read TGCGCCAGCAGCTCTAGCGGGGGGGCCTGGGATACGCAGTATTTT. This encodes CASSSSGGAWDTQYF. V gene TRBV5-1 combines with J gene TRBJ2-3; 12 bases are a match to TRBD2. Losses at the gene ends were 3 bases for V and 6 bases for J; bases not matched to a gene: 5. Germline CDR1 SGHRS, CDR2 YFSETQ. The CDR3 is 15 amino acids. The variable domain in full, with the rest retrieved from reference TRBV5-1 and TRBJ2-3, is KAGVTQTPRYLIKTRGQQVTLSCSPISGHRSVSWYQQTPGQGLQFLFEYFSETQRNKGNFPGRFSGRQFSNSRSEMNVSTLELGDSALYLCASSSSGGAWDTQYFGPGTRLTVL.